These T cell receptor beta chains were read from a single sample in a study of T cells in localized non-small cell lung cancer. The repertoire was sequenced with immunoSEQ multiplex PCR; TCRdb's copy has only in-frame clones and lacks some. The table has under 75,000 clones, 70% to 90% seen once. The sample consisted of peripheral blood, taken before any cancer treatment. These receptors were collected from a male donor aged 60 or over with stage III squamous cell lung carcinoma. CDR3s include the opening cysteine and the closing phenylalanine or tryptophan. Each record gives: J gene, clone size, D gene, V gene, CDR3 DNA, CDR3 protein. A D gene is named only where the DNA matches it firmly. Clone size is stated in some rows and not others, as once, few, many or a class when expanded.

>TRBJ1-6|NA|NA|TRBV10-2
TGCGCCAGCAGTGACAGGGGAAATTCACCCCTCCACTTT
CASSDRGNSPLHF
>TRBJ2-3|NA|TRBD2|TRBV28
TGTGCCAGCAGTTTAGCGCTAGCGGGGGTCGGAGATACGCAGTATTTT
CASSLALAGVGDTQYF
>TRBJ2-3|few|NA|TRBV5-1
TGCGCCAGCAGCTTGGACGGACAGAGTTTCACAGATACGCAGTATTTT
CASSLDGQSFTDTQYF
>TRBJ1-4|NA|NA|TRBV30
TGTGCCTGGAGCGGGAGGTTTAATGAAAAACTGTTTTTT
CAWSGRFNEKLFF
>TRBJ1-1|NA|NA|TRBV6-5
TGTGCCAGCAGTTCTGGGAGGCAGATATTCAACACTGAAGCTTTCTTT
CASSSGRQIFNTEAFF
>TRBJ1-4|NA|NA|TRBV7-6
TGTGCCAGCAGCTTAGTTTATGAAAAACTGTTTTTT
CASSLVYEKLFF
>TRBJ1-5|NA|NA|TRBV7-9
TGTGCCAGCAGCTTTGGCCTTGACAATCAGCCCCAGCATTTT
CASSFGLDNQPQHF
>TRBJ1-2|once|NA|TRBV7-2
TGTGCCAGCAGCTTAGATTTTTTAGGAAGGGCGAGGGGCTACACCTTC
CASSLDFLGRARGYTF
>TRBJ1-2|NA|TRBD1|TRBV6-5
TGTGCCAGCAGTTACTCGTCTGCGGACAGGGGGTCTGGCTACACCTTC
CASSYSSADRGSGYTF
>TRBJ2-2|few|NA|TRBV9
TGTGCCAGCAGCGGCTGGGCCGACACCGGGGAGCTGTTTTTT
CASSGWADTGELFF
>TRBJ2-3|once|TRBD2|TRBV4-3
TGCGCCAGCAGCCTCTCAAGAGTAGCGGGGCACACAGATACGCAGTATTTT
CASSLSRVAGHTDTQYF
>TRBJ2-5|NA|TRBD1|TRBV11-2
TGTGCCAGCAGCTCCTTGTTATACGGAGGGACAGGAGAGACCCAGTACTTC
CASSSLLYGGTGETQYF
>TRBJ1-1|NA|NA|TRBV28
TGTGCCAGCCTAAGTACCCCCGAAGCTTTCTTT
CASLSTPEAFF
>TRBJ2-1|once|NA|TRBV5-6
TGTGCCAGCAGCTTGGGACGGTCCTACAATGAGCAGTTCTTC
CASSLGRSYNEQFF
>TRBJ2-5|NA|NA|TRBV11-2
TGTGCCAGCAGCCCCGTCGGGACGGAGGAGACCCAGTACTTC
CASSPVGTEETQYF
>TRBJ2-1|NA|NA|TRBV4-2
TGTGCCAGCAGCCAGGGGCCTAGGGACAATGAGCAGTTCTTC
CASSQGPRDNEQFF
>TRBJ1-5|NA|TRBD1|TRBV10-3
TGTGCCACTAGGACAGGGGGCGACAATCAGCCCCAGCATTTT
CATRTGGDNQPQHF
>TRBJ2-1|NA|TRBD1|TRBV6-5
TGTGCCAGCAGCCGGGACAGTTACAATGAGCAGTTCTTC
CASSRDSYNEQFF